A single sample is the source of the 6 T cell receptor beta chains below, sequenced in a study of blood T cell repertoires in COVID-19. Profiling relied on immunoSEQ multiplex PCR, and the TCRdb table lists in-frame clones only, not all of them. The sample includes over 200,000 clones, over 80% of them seen just once. Sequenced sample: peripheral blood. These receptors were obtained from a man aged 40-55 years with acute or convalescent COVID-19.

This sequence joins TRBV27 and TRBJ2-7; 10 bases fit TRBD2. Per the germline V gene, CDR1 is MNHEY and CDR2 is SMNVEV (reference sequence). V lost 6 bases, J lost 3 bases, and 5 bases stayed unmatched. This CDR3 is 14 amino acids long. CDR3 residues: CASRVAGGLYEQYF. Here the CDR3 DNA reads TGTGCCAGCAGGGTAGCGGGAGGTCTCTACGAGCAGTACTTC.

The V and J genes are TRBV5-4 and TRBJ2-3; TRBD2 matches at 8 bases. In germline, CDR1 is SGHNT, CDR2 YYREEE (reference sequence). With 3 bases clipped from V and 1 base from J, the junction kept 7 bases outside the gene matches. CDR3 size: 16 residues. The CDR3 bases are TGTGCCAGCAGCTCGGGACTAGAGCGCGGCACAGATACGCAGTATTTT. Translation: CASSSGLERGTDTQYF.

The CDR3 reads CASSSNSQETQYF. The CDR3 DNA sequence: TGTGCCAGCAGCTCAAATTCACAAGAGACCCAGTACTTC. This chain joins TRBV11-2 and TRBJ2-5; D is undetermined. The CDR3 runs to 13 residues. Trimming pared 4 bases from V and 2 bases from J, leaving 8 bases between. CDR1 is SGHAT and CDR2 is FQNNGV in the germline V gene. Based on the CDR3 plus reference TRBV11-2 and TRBJ2-5, the full variable domain is EAGVAQSPRYKIIEKRQSVAFWCNPISGHATLYWYQQILGQGPKLLIQFQNNGVVDDSQLPKDRFSAERLKGVDSTLKIQPAKLEDSAVYLCASSSNSQETQYFGPGTRLLVL.

The chain is built from TRBV11-2 and TRBJ2-1; perhaps TRBD2 as D (6 bases). CDR1 is SGHAT and CDR2 is FQNNGV in the germline V gene. Trimming pared 5 bases from V and 0 bases from J, leaving 14 bases between. The CDR3 consists of 16 residues. The CDR3 DNA follows: TGTGCCAGCAGCCCGATTGGGGGGAGCTCCTACAATGAGCAGTTCTTC. Translation gives CASSPIGGSSYNEQFF.

This clone was picked up one time. The rearrangement uses TRBV19 and TRBJ2-2; D may be TRBD1 (5 bases). This CDR3 contains 13 residues. V gave up 7 bases and J gave up 7 bases, with 13 bases separating them. CDR1 LNHDA and CDR2 SQIVND come from the germline V gene (reference sequence). CDR3 residues: CASKSAGIGELFF. In DNA, the CDR3 is TGTGCCAGTAAAAGTGCAGGGATCGGGGAGCTGTTTTTT.

The chain couples TRBV5-3 to TRBJ2-3, with D hard to call. TRBV5-3 is identified as an open reading frame with a role that is uncertain. This CDR3 has 17 residues. V lost 0 bases and J lost 0, with 14 bases in between. CDR3 protein: CARSLGGSAPSTDTQYF. CDR3 bases: TGTGCCAGAAGCTTGGGAGGTTCGGCGCCTAGCACAGATACGCAGTATTTT.